A single sample is the source of the 21 T cell receptor beta chains below, sequenced in a study of blood T cells in healthy people across ages. Primers used in a second PCR of roughly 7 to 11 cycles were a sample-barcoded 5' primer and a J-beta primer mix. In TCRdb, the 5' RACE reads were re-called with MiXCR into one record per CDR3 protein. The sample lists about 1.7 million distinct CDR3 sequences; roughly 27% were seen once. Sequencing was done on a sample of blood. These TCRs come from a woman aged 30 to 39 in good health.

V is TRBV14 and J is TRBJ1-1; D is ambiguous. Germline CDR1 and CDR2: SGHDN and FVKESK. The V gene lost 5 bases and the J gene lost 0 bases, with 10 bases spanning the gap. The CDR3 totals 14 residues. The CDR3 here is CASSVAGMNTEAFF. The CDR3 region has the DNA TGTGCCAGCAGCGTCGCGGGAATGAACACTGAAGCTTTCTTT.

The DNA for the CDR3 is TGTGCCAGCTCGGGACCTACAACAGATACGCAGTATTTT. This translates into CASSGPTTDTQYF. This chain links TRBV18 with TRBJ2-3, with D perhaps TRBD1 or TRBD2 (5 bases each). This CDR3 is 13 amino acids long. Germline-derived CDR1 and CDR2 are KGHSH and LQKENI. Trimming removed 6 bases from V and 3 bases from J, with 10 bases in between.

V and J are TRBV12-5 and TRBJ1-1, with TRBD1 matching 8 bases. Germline CDR1 LGHNT, CDR2 FRNRAP. This CDR3 has 15 amino acids. V dropped 5 bases and J dropped 1; count of bases not matched to a gene: 6. The CDR3, as DNA: TGTGCTAGTGGTACCTCAGGGGGCCAGAACACTGAAGCTTTCTTT. This sequence encodes CASGTSGGQNTEAFF.

This clonotype has a count of ten or more. This chain connects TRBV12-3 or TRBV12-4 to TRBJ2-1; 7 nucleotides line up with TRBD2. The CDR3 has 16 residues. V shed 5 bases, J shed 3 bases, and the junction held 10 bases outside the gene matches. In nucleotides, the CDR3 is TGTGCCAGCAGTACATCGGGGGGTGATGACTACAATGAGCAGTTCTTC. Its translation: CASSTSGGDDYNEQFF.

This chain connects TRBV14 to TRBJ2-5; either TRBD1 or TRBD2 may fit D (5 bases each). The CDR3 contains 15 residues. Trimming took 5 bases from V and 2 from J, leaving 15 bases between them. Germline values: CDR1 SGHDN, CDR2 FVKESK. CDR3 nucleotide sequence: TGTGCCAGCAGCGGGGGAAACACCGAGCAAGAGACCCAGTACTTC. Translated, it gives CASSGGNTEQETQYF.

This clonotype has more than one count but fewer than ten. The gene calls are TRBV12-3 or TRBV12-4 and TRBJ2-7; TRBD1 might be the D (6 bases). V lost 1 base and J lost 1, with 14 bases in between. The CDR3 contains 16 residues. The CDR3 DNA reads as TGTGCCAGCAGTTTAGACCAGGGGCGGAGGTCCTACGAGCAGTACTTC. Its protein product is CASSLDQGRRSYEQYF.

The chain couples TRBV9 to TRBJ1-2, with D possibly being TRBD1 (6 bases). From germline, CDR1 is SGDLS and CDR2 YYNGEE. This CDR3 has 16 amino acids. V was trimmed by 0 bases and J by 3 bases, leaving 15 bases between them. The CDR3 bases are TGTGCCAGCAGCGTAGGCCCCCGGGCAGGGGACTATGGCTACACCTTC. It translates to CASSVGPRAGDYGYTF.

Ten or more counts support this clonotype. The chain recombines TRBV7-2 with TRBJ2-1, with D perhaps matching TRBD2 (6 bases). Germline V gene sequence: CDR1 SGHTA, CDR2 FQGNSA. The length of the CDR3 is 15 residues. The V and J ends lost 3 bases and 3 bases respectively, with 12 bases between them. CDR3 residues: CASSFRGSGYNEQFF. CDR3 coding DNA: TGTGCCAGCAGCTTCCGGGGGTCCGGCTACAATGAGCAGTTCTTC.

To note about this clonotype: A read error is possible here, since a much larger clone lies one base away. The chain is built from TRBV29-1 and TRBJ2-5; 7 positions agree with TRBD1. CDR1 and CDR2 from the germline V gene are SQVTM and ANQGSEA. This CDR3 region has 15 residues. The CDR3 sequence: CGVGRQGTGGETQYF. CDR3 bases: TGCGGCGTTGGAAGACAGGGAACTGGTGGAGAGACCCAGTACTTC.

The sample holds many counts of this clonotype. This chain links TRBV25-1 with TRBJ2-1; D not certain. The CDR3 sequence is 11 residues long. The V gene's germline CDR1 is MGHDK and CDR2 SYGVNS. Trimming stripped 4 bases from V and 8 bases from J, with 6 bases between. In DNA form, the CDR3 reads TGTGCCAGCAGTGGAATATATGAGCAGTTCTTC. Translation gives CASSGIYEQFF.

The V gene is TRBV6-1, the J gene TRBJ1-3; no firm D call. The germline V gene encodes CDR1 MNHNS and CDR2 SASEGT. V lost 6 bases to trimming and J lost 0 bases, with 9 bases between them. The CDR3 sequence is 14 residues long. This chain's CDR3 is CASSLQISGNTIYF. In DNA form, the CDR3 reads TGTGCCAGCAGCCTACAAATCTCTGGAAACACCATATATTTT.

In its sample, this clonotype was seen a few times. V usage is TRBV20-1 and J usage is TRBJ2-7; D is undetermined. This CDR3 spans 15 amino acids. Trimming pared 4 bases from V and 2 bases from J, leaving 18 bases between. The germline gives CDR1 DFQATT, CDR2 SNEGSKA (reference sequence). CDR3 DNA: TGCAGTGCTACCGCGAGAGCCGTAGGTCCCTACGAGCAGTACTTC. Its protein product is CSATARAVGPYEQYF.

This clonotype appeared a few times. The chain employs TRBV5-1 and TRBJ1-6; tentatively, D is TRBD1 (6 bases). The CDR3 has 13 residues. V was cut by 6 bases and J by 7 bases, with 11 bases left in between. Germline CDR1 and CDR2: SGHRS and YFSETQ. CDR3 loop: CASTVQGNSPLHF. CDR3 nucleotide sequence: TGCGCCAGCACCGTTCAGGGGAATTCACCCCTCCACTTT.

There are many counts of this clonotype. V gene TRBV5-1 combines with J gene TRBJ2-7; 7 nucleotides agree with TRBD2. Looked up from germline, CDR1 is SGHRS and CDR2 is YFSETQ. This CDR3 has 15 residues. J lost 0 bases, V lost 3 bases, and 6 bases had no gene match. CDR3 residues: CASSWGRANSYEQYF. DNA of the CDR3: TGCGCCAGCAGCTGGGGGAGGGCGAACTCCTACGAGCAGTACTTC.

This clonotype was found a few times. In DNA form, the CDR3 reads TGTGCCAGCACTCAACCGGGACACCCGGCCAATGAGCAGTTCTTC. Residues: CASTQPGHPANEQFF. The rearrangement joins TRBV11-2 to TRBJ2-1; possible D gene TRBD1, 6 bases. There are 15 residues in the CDR3. Per germline, CDR1 SGHAT and CDR2 FQNNGV. Trimming removed 7 bases at V and 6 bases at J, with 19 bases between.

This clonotype was counted many times. The chain carries TRBV7-9 and TRBJ1-1; no clear D gene. V was clipped by 5 bases and J by 2 bases, with 15 bases between them. Germline-derived CDR1 and CDR2 are SEHNR and FQNEAQ (reference sequence). The CDR3 covers 15 residues. The CDR3 nucleotides read TGTGCCAGCAGCCTAACCTCACTAGTAAACACTGAAGCTTTCTTT. Translating it yields CASSLTSLVNTEAFF.

The CDR3 DNA follows: TGCGCCAGCAGCATGCAGGGTAGAAGCAATCAGCCCCAGCATTTT. It yields the protein CASSMQGRSNQPQHF. V is TRBV5-1 and J is TRBJ1-5; a possible D gene is TRBD1 (5 bases). The CDR3 is 15 amino acids. The germline V gene has CDR1 SGHRS and CDR2 YFSETQ. V shed 4 bases and J shed 1 base, with 12 bases lying between them.

This clonotype was seen just once. The chain recombines TRBV29-1 with TRBJ2-7; perhaps TRBD1 as D (5 bases). Germline V gene data show CDR1 as SQVTM and CDR2 as ANQGSEA. The CDR3 has 14 amino acids. Trimming removed 6 bases from V and 2 bases from J, with 17 bases in between. The CDR3 reads CSVDKKGLTYEQYF. CDR3 bases: TGCAGCGTGGATAAAAAGGGGCTAACCTACGAGCAGTACTTC.

The rearrangement links TRBV30 to TRBJ2-6; D gene unclear. The CDR3 runs to 15 residues. Germline V gives CDR1 GTSNPN, CDR2 SVGIG (reference sequence). Trimming pared 0 bases from V and 13 bases from J, leaving 19 bases between. The CDR3 coding sequence is TGTGCCTGGAGTGTACGCTCAGGCGGTACGAAGGTCCTGACTTTC. It is translated as CAWSVRSGGTKVLTF.

In its sample, this clonotype was seen a few times. The V and J genes are TRBV4-1 and TRBJ2-5; 7 nucleotides match TRBD2. Looked up from germline, CDR1 is MGHRA and CDR2 is YSYEKL. V trimming: 2 bases; J trimming: 6 bases; junction bases outside the gene matches: 9. There are 15 residues in the CDR3. CDR3 in amino acids: CASSQLGGAKQTQYF. Written as DNA, the CDR3 is TGCGCCAGCAGCCAATTGGGAGGGGCGAAACAGACCCAGTACTTC.

The rearrangement links TRBV20-1 to TRBJ1-4, with TRBD1 as a possible D gene (5 bases). V dropped 6 bases and J dropped 3 bases, with 11 bases sitting between them. Germline values: CDR1 DFQATT, CDR2 SNEGSKA (reference sequence). This CDR3 is built from 13 residues. The CDR3: CSAWGGSNEKLFF. DNA of the CDR3: TGCAGTGCATGGGGGGGGTCTAATGAAAAACTGTTTTTT.